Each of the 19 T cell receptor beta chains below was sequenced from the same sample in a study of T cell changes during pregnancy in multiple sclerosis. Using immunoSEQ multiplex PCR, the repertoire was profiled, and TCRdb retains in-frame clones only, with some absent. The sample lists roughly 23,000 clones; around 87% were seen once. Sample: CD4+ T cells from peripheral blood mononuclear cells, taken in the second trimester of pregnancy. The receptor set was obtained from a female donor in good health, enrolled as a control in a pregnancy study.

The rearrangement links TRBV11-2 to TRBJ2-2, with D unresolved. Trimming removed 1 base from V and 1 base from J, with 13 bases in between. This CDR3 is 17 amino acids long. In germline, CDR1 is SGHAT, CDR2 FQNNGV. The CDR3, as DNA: TGTGCCAGCAGCTTAGTCGTCTTGCGAGAGAACACCGGGGAGCTGTTTTTT. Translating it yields CASSLVVLRENTGELFF.

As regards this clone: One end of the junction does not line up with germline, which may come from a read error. The CDR3 DNA reads TGTGCTAGCAGCTTAATCTTCGATGAGCAGTTCTTC. This codes for CASSLIFDEQFF. The V call is TRBV7-9, the J call TRBJ2-1; D is ambiguous. Germline CDR1 reads SEHNR; CDR2 reads FQNEAQ (reference sequence). This CDR3 region has 12 residues.

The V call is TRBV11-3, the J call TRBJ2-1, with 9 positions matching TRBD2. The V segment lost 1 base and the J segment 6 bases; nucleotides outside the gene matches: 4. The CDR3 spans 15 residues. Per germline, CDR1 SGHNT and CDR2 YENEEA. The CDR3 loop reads CASSLGTSALNEQFF. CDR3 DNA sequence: TGTGCCAGCAGCTTAGGGACTAGCGCCCTCAATGAGCAGTTCTTC.

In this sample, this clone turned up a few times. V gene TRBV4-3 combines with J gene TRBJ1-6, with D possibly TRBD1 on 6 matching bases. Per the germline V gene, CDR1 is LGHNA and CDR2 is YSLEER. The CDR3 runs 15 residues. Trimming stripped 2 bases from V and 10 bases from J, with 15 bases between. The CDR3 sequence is CASSQIQGSKSPLHF. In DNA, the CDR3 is TGCGCCAGCAGCCAAATCCAGGGGAGCAAGTCACCCCTCCACTTT.

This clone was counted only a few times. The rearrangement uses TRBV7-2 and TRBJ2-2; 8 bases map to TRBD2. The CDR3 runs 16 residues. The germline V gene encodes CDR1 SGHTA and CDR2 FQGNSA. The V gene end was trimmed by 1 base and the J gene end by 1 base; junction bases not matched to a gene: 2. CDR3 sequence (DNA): TGTGCCAGCAGCTTAGTTGCGGGGGGGAACACCGGGGAGCTGTTTTTT. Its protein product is CASSLVAGGNTGELFF.

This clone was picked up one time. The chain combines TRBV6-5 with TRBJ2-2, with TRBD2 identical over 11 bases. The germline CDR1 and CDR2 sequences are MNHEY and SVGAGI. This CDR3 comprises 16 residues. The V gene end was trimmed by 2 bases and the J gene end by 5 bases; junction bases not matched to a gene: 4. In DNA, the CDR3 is TGTGCCAGCAGTTACGGGGGACTAGCGGAGACCGGGGAGCTGTTTTTT. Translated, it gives CASSYGGLAETGELFF.

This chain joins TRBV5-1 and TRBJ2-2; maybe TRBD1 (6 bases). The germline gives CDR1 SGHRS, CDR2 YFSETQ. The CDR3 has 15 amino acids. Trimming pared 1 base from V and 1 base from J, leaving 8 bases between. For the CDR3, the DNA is TGCGCCAGCAGCTTGCCACAGGGGAACACCGGGGAGCTGTTTTTT. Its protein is CASSLPQGNTGELFF. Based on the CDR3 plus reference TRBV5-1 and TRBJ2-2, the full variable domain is KAGVTQTPRYLIKTRGQQVTLSCSPISGHRSVSWYQQTPGQGLQFLFEYFSETQRNKGNFPGRFSGRQFSNSRSEMNVSTLELGDSALYLCASSLPQGNTGELFFGEGSRLTVL.

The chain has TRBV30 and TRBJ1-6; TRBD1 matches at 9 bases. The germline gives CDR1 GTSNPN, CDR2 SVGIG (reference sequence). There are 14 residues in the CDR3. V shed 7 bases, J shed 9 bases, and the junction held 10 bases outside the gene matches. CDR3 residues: CALVSGQGFSPLHF. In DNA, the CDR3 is TGTGCCTTGGTCTCGGGACAGGGATTTTCACCCCTCCACTTT. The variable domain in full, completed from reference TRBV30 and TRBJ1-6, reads SQTIHQWPATLVQPVGSPLSLECTVEGTSNPNLYWYRQAAGRGLQLLFYSVGIGQISSEVPQNLSASRPQDRQFILSSKKLLLSDSGFYLCALVSGQGFSPLHFGNGTRLTVT.

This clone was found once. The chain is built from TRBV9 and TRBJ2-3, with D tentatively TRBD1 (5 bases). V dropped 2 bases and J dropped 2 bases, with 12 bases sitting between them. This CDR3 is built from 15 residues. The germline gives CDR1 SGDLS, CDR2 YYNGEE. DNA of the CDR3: TGTGCCAGCAGCGTTCTTCAGGGAAACACAGATACGCAGTATTTT. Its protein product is CASSVLQGNTDTQYF.

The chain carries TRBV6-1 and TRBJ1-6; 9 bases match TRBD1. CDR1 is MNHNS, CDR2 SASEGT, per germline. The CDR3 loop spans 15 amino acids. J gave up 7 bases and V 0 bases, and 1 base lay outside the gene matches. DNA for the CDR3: TGTGCCAGCAGTGAAGCAACAGGGGGCAATTCACCCCTCCACTTT. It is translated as CASSEATGGNSPLHF.

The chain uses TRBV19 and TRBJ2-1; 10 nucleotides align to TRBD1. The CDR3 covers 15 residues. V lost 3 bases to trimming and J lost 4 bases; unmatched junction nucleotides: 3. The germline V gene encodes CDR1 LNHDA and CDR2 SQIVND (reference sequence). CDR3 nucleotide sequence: TGTGCCAGTAGTATGCCGGGACAGGGGTACAATGAGCAGTTCTTC. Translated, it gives CASSMPGQGYNEQFF.

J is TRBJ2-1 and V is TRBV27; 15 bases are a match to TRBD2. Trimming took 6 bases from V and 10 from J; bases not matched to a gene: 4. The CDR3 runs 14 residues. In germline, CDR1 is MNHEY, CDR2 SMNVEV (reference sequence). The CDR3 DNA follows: TGTGCCAGCAGGGGGACTAGCGGGGGGATCGAGCAGTTCTTC. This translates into CASRGTSGGIEQFF.

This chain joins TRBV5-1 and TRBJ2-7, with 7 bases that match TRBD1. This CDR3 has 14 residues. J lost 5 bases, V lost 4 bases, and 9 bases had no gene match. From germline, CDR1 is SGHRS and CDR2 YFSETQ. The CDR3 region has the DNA TGCGCCAGCAGCCGGAACAGGGGCGCTCACGAGCAGTACTTC. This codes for CASSRNRGAHEQYF.

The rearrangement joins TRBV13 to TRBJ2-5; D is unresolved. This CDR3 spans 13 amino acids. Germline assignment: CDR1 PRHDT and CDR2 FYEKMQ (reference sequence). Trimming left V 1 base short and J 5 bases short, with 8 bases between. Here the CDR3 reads CASSLAGGETQYF. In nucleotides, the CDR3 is TGTGCCAGCAGCTTAGCAGGTGGGGAGACCCAGTACTTC. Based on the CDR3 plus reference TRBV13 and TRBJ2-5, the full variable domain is AAGVIQSPRHLIKEKRETATLKCYPIPRHDTVYWYQQGPGQDPQFLISFYEKMQSDKGSIPDRFSAQQFSDYHSELNMSSLELGDSALYFCASSLAGGETQYFGPGTRLLVL.

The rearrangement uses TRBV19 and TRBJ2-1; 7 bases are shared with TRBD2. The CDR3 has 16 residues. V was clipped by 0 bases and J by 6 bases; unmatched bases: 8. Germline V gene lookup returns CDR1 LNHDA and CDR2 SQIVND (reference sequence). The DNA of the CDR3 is TGTGCCAGTAGTATAGATTGGGCGGGAGTAAGCAATGAGCAGTTCTTC. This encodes CASSIDWAGVSNEQFF. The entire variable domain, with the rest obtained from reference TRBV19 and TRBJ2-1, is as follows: DGGITQSPKYLFRKEGQNVTLSCEQNLNHDAMYWYRQDPGQGLRLIYYSQIVNDFQKGDIAEGYSVSREKKESFPLTVTSAQKNPTAFYLCASSIDWAGVSNEQFFGPGTRLTVL.

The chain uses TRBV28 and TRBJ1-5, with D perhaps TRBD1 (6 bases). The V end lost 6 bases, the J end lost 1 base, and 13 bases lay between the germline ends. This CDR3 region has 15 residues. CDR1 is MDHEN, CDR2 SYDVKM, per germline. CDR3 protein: CASRPQGQSNQPQHF. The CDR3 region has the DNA TGTGCCAGCAGACCTCAGGGGCAAAGCAATCAGCCCCAGCATTTT.

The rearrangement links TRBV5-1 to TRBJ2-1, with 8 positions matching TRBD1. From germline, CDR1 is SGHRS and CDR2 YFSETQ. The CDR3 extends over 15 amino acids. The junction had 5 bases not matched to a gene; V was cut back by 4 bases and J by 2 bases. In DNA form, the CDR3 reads TGCGCCAGCAGCCCCCAGGGGGCCCCCTACAATGAGCAGTTCTTC. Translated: CASSPQGAPYNEQFF.

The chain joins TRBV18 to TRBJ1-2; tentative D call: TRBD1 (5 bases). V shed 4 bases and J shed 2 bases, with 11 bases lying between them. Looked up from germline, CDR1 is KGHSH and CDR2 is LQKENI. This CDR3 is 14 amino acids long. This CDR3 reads CASSRGGANYGYTF. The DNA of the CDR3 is TGTGCCAGCTCACGAGGAGGGGCGAACTATGGCTACACCTTC.

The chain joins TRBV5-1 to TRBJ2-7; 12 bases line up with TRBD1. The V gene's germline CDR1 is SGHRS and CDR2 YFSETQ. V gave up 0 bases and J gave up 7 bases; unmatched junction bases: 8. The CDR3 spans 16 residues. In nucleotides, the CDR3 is TGCGCCAGCAGCTTGGCCGGGGGACAGGGGGCTAGTGAGCAGTACTTC. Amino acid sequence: CASSLAGGQGASEQYF.